This TCR beta chain came from a study of T cell responses to AZD1222 COVID-19 vaccine. Germline V CDR1 and CDR2: GTSNPN, SVGIG (reference sequence). The CDR3 covers 13 residues. Trimming at V came to 2 bases and at J to 3 bases, leaving 3 bases not matched to a gene. Findings and limits, study-wide: Clonal diversity was possibly underestimated; the donors were predominantly white British and more often female. At baseline, seropositivity was found in only a handful of AZD1222 recipients. Two doses of AZD1222 preceded a rise in Spike-specific TCR breadth and depth. Regions left unmutated in variants are reportedly the target of nearly half of spike-specific TCRs.

Details on this clone: Its target is unknown.

Only in-frame clones appear in the TCRdb table, and some are missing; sequencing was by immunoSEQ multiplex PCR. The sample yields about 160,000 clones, about 90% seen once. Sample: peripheral blood, taken 28 days after the second AZD1222 dose. V gene TRBV30 combines with J gene TRBJ1-1; the match to TRBD1 covers 7 bases. This clonotype originated in an adult who received the AZD1222 COVID-19 vaccine. CDR3 nucleotide sequence: TGTGCCTGGAGTACGACAGGGTACACTGAAGCTTTCTTT. Amino acids: CAWSTTGYTEAFF.